The 15 T cell receptor beta chains given below trace back to one sample, sequenced in a study of blood T cell repertoires in COVID-19. Using immunoSEQ multiplex PCR, the repertoire was profiled, and TCRdb retains in-frame clones only, with some absent. The table includes more than 250,000 clones, almost 85% detected once. Sequenced sample: peripheral blood. These TCRs come from a man in his fifties with active or convalescent COVID-19.

The rearrangement links TRBV2 to TRBJ1-6; D ambiguous. Between the trimmed V and J ends, which lost 6 bases and 7 bases, there was a span of 10 bases. CDR3 length equals 13 residues. Germline V CDR1 and CDR2: SNHLY, FYNNEI. This CDR3 reads CASSVSVNSPLHF. In DNA form, the CDR3 reads TGTGCCAGCAGCGTATCGGTAAATTCACCCCTCCACTTT.

This clone showed up just a few times. This sequence joins TRBV18 and TRBJ1-2, with TRBD1 identical over 12 bases. CDR1 is KGHSH, CDR2 LQKENI, per germline. Losses at the gene ends were 3 bases for V and 4 bases for J; bases not matched to a gene: 6. The CDR3 runs to 16 residues. CDR3 region: CASSPPGTGGAYGYTF. The DNA of the CDR3 is TGTGCCAGCTCACCCCCGGGGACAGGGGGCGCCTATGGCTACACCTTC.

The V gene is TRBV10-1, the J gene TRBJ1-5; 9 bases align to TRBD1. Germline values: CDR1 WNHNN, CDR2 SYGVQD (reference sequence). J was trimmed by 4 bases and V by 6 bases; bases with no gene match: 19. The CDR3 consists of 19 residues. The CDR3 DNA reads as TGCGCCAGCAGCCCCCTCGCGTCCCCCGCGACAGGGGGGAATCAGCCCCAGCATTTT. This sequence encodes CASSPLASPATGGNQPQHF.

V and J are TRBV5-1 and TRBJ1-5, with a possible D match to TRBD1 (5 bases). Deletions cut 3 bases from V and 4 bases from J, with 14 bases between. Germline V gives CDR1 SGHRS, CDR2 YFSETQ. The CDR3 is 15 amino acids. The chain's CDR3 is CASSSSGGWNQPQHF. CDR3 nucleotide sequence: TGCGCCAGCAGCTCCTCGGGGGGGTGGAATCAGCCCCAGCATTTT. The full variable domain, completed using reference TRBV5-1 and TRBJ1-5, is KAGVTQTPRYLIKTRGQQVTLSCSPISGHRSVSWYQQTPGQGLQFLFEYFSETQRNKGNFPGRFSGRQFSNSRSEMNVSTLELGDSALYLCASSSSGGWNQPQHFGDGTRLSIL.

V and J are TRBV2 and TRBJ1-3; D call uncertain. This CDR3 is built from 16 residues. Trimming cost V 2 bases and J 0 bases, with 11 bases left between them. The V gene's germline CDR1 is SNHLY and CDR2 FYNNEI. CDR3 sequence: CASSERGVLSGNTIYF. Here the CDR3 DNA reads TGTGCCAGCAGTGAACGGGGAGTACTCTCTGGAAACACCATATATTTT.

V usage is TRBV7-9 and J usage is TRBJ1-3; a weak D match, TRBD1 (5 bases). The V and J ends lost 1 base and 4 bases respectively, with 11 bases between them. CDR1 and CDR2 from the germline V gene are SEHNR and FQNEAQ (reference sequence). The CDR3 extends over 15 amino acids. The CDR3 spells CASSLGQGWGNTIYF. DNA for the CDR3: TGTGCCAGCAGCTTAGGGCAGGGCTGGGGAAACACCATATATTTT.

This clone turned up a few times. This chain joins TRBV5-8 and TRBJ1-2; 8 bases line up with TRBD1. CDR1 is SGHTS, CDR2 YDEGEE, per germline. V lost 0 bases, J lost 8 bases, and 6 bases stayed unmatched. The CDR3 loop spans 14 amino acids. DNA of the CDR3: TGTGCCAGCAGCTTGGGGGACAGGACTCGGGGCTACACCTTC. Its protein product is CASSLGDRTRGYTF.

The chain carries TRBV5-1 and TRBJ2-7; tentative D call: TRBD2 (5 bases). The CDR3 covers 14 residues. With 2 bases removed from V and 3 bases from J, the gap between germline ends came to 12 bases. Looked up from germline, CDR1 is SGHRS and CDR2 is YFSETQ. CDR3 coding DNA: TGCGCCAGCAGCTTCGGAGGAAACATCTACGAGCAGTACTTC. Its protein is CASSFGGNIYEQYF.

The chain links TRBV6-5 to TRBJ2-5, with TRBD1 matching 7 bases. This CDR3 has 14 amino acids. The ends lost 5 bases at V and 4 bases at J; junction bases unmatched: 7. Per the germline V gene, CDR1 is MNHEY and CDR2 is SVGAGI. The CDR3 is CASSRYRGSETQYF. The CDR3 nucleotides are TGTGCCAGCAGTCGGTACAGGGGATCAGAGACCCAGTACTTC.

The J gene is TRBJ2-1, the V gene TRBV19; 8 positions agree with TRBD2. The V segment lost 4 bases and the J segment 10 bases; nucleotides outside the gene matches: 9. The germline V gene has CDR1 LNHDA and CDR2 SQIVND (reference sequence). The CDR3 sequence is 14 residues long. DNA for the CDR3: TGTGCCAGTAGTAGCGGCTCTTCGGGGGGGGAGCAGTTCTTC. It specifies CASSSGSSGGEQFF.

This clone was recorded a few times. This chain uses TRBV6-5 with TRBJ2-1; D is perhaps TRBD2 (5 bases). The CDR3 covers 15 residues. The ends were cut back, 5 bases at V and 0 bases at J, with 11 bases in the middle. Germline CDR1 and CDR2: MNHEY and SVGAGI. CDR3 in DNA: TGTGCCAGCAGTCTAGCCGGCCACTCCTACAATGAGCAGTTCTTC. Translating gives CASSLAGHSYNEQFF.

V and J are TRBV2 and TRBJ2-5, with D tentatively TRBD2 (6 bases). The CDR3 has 16 residues. The germline V gene encodes CDR1 SNHLY and CDR2 FYNNEI. V was shortened by 6 bases and J by 3 bases, with 20 bases between the two germline ends. The CDR3 nucleotides read TGTGCCAGCAGAAGGAAACTAGCTGAGGCTAAAGAGACCCAGTACTTC. As protein: CASRRKLAEAKETQYF.

The V call is TRBV6-2 or TRBV6-3, the J call TRBJ1-4, with no clear D. The germline V and J ends were trimmed by 0 bases and 13 bases, with 6 bases remaining between them. This CDR3 region has 11 residues. Germline V gene data show CDR1 as MNHEY and CDR2 as SVGEGT. Here the CDR3 reads CASSYSGGLFF. CDR3 nucleotide sequence: TGTGCCAGCAGTTACTCCGGCGGACTGTTTTTT.

The chain has TRBV7-8 and TRBJ2-3, with TRBD2 identical over 7 bases. Germline trimming cut 1 base from V and 3 bases from J; bases unmatched to any gene: 7. Germline values: CDR1 SGHVS, CDR2 FQNEAQ. The CDR3 is 16 residues long. CDR3 in amino acids: CASSLEGAGLTDTQYF. CDR3 nucleotide sequence: TGTGCCAGCAGCTTAGAGGGAGCGGGACTTACAGATACGCAGTATTTT.

The rearrangement joins TRBV6-5 to TRBJ2-7; 7 positions match TRBD1. CDR3 length equals 14 residues. J lost 6 bases, V lost 6 bases, and 11 bases had no gene match. Germline values: CDR1 MNHEY, CDR2 SVGAGI. The CDR3 coding sequence is TGTGCCAGCAGATCATGGGACAGATCGGGCGAGCAGTACTTC. Translation: CASRSWDRSGEQYF.